The clone carrying this TCR beta chain was seen more than once but under ten times. The antigen remains unidentified. This sample stems from a study of beta chain features in type 1 diabetes. Overall study results and limits: Across all four CD4+ subsets, people with type 1 diabetes showed modestly shorter TCRB CDR3s.

The whole isolated RNA underwent reverse transcription, so sequencing captured expressed TCRB transcripts. Sequencing was performed with immunoSEQ multiplex PCR; in TCRdb, only in-frame clones are kept and a portion is missing. Among nearly 700,000 clones listed, around 15% were seen once. The J segment lost 3 bases and the V segment lost 0 bases, leaving 2 bases of the junction unmatched. Germline V CDR1 and CDR2: GTSNPN, SVGIG (reference sequence). This CDR3 spans 14 amino acids. The origin of this receptor is a man aged 18 to 29 with type 1 diabetes. The sequencing sample was made of naive CD4+ T cells from blood. The rearrangement joins TRBV30 to TRBJ1-3; 7 nucleotides agree with TRBD1. The CDR3 bases are TGTGCCTGGAGTGTGGGACAGATTGGAAACACCATATATTTT. This codes for CAWSVGQIGNTIYF.